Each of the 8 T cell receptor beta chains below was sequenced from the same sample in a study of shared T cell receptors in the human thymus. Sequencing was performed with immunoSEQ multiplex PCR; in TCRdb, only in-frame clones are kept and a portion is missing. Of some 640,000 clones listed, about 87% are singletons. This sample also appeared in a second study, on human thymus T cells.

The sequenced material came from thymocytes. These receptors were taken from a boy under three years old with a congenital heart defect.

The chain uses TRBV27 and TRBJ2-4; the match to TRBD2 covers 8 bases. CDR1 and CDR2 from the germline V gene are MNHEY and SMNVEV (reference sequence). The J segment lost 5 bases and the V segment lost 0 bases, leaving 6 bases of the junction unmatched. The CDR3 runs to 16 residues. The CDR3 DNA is TGTGCCAGCAGTTTATCAGCCCCGGGGGGGCAAAACATTCAGTACTTC. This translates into CASSLSAPGGQNIQYF.

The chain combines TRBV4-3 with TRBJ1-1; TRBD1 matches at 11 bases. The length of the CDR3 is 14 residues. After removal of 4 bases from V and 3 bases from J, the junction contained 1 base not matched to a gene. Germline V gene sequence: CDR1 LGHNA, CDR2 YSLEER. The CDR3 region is CASSPGQGDTEAFF. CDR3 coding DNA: TGCGCCAGCAGCCCGGGACAGGGGGACACTGAAGCTTTCTTT.

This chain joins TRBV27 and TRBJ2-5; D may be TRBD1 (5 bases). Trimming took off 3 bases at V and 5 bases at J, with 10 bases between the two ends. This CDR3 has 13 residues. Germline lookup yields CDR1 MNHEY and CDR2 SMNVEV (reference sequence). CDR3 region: CASSFRVRETQYF. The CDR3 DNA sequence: TGTGCCAGCAGTTTCAGGGTTCGGGAGACCCAGTACTTC.

The CDR3 DNA follows: TGTGCCAGCAGTGGGCCAGCGGGGGCAGAGACCCAGTACTTC. It specifies CASSGPAGAETQYF. The chain has TRBV25-1 and TRBJ2-5, with 8 bases matching TRBD2. CDR1 is MGHDK, CDR2 SYGVNS, per germline. The CDR3 totals 14 residues. V shed 4 bases and J 4 bases; nucleotides not matched to a gene: 5.

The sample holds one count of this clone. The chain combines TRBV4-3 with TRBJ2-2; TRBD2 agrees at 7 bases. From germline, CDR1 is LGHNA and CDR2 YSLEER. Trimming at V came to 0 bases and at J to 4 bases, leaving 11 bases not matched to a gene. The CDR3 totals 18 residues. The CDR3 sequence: CASSQDIGRSGATGELFF. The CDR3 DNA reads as TGCGCCAGCAGCCAAGATATTGGAAGGAGCGGGGCCACCGGGGAGCTGTTTTTT.

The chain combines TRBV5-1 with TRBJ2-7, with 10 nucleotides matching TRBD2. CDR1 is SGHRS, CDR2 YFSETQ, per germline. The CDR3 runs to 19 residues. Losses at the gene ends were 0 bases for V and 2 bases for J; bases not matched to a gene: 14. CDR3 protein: CASSLGRDFLAGVPYEQYF. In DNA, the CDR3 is TGCGCCAGCAGCTTGGGCCGGGACTTTCTAGCGGGAGTTCCCTACGAGCAGTACTTC.

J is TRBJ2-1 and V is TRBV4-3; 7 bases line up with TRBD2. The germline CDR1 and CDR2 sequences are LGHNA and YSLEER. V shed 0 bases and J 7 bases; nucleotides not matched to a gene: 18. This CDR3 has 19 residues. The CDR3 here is CASSQDNFSGRELRNEQFF. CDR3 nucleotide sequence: TGCGCCAGCAGCCAAGATAATTTTTCGGGGCGGGAGTTGCGAAATGAGCAGTTCTTC.

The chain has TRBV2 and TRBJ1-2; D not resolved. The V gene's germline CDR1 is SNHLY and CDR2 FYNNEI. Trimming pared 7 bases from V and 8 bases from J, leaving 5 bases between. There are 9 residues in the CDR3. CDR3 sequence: CASNRGYTF. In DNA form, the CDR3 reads TGTGCCAGCAATCGGGGCTACACCTTC.